Listed here are 24 T cell receptor beta chains from one sample, sequenced in a study of CD8 T cells in Susac syndrome. Random hexamers were used to reverse transcribe an amount of roughly 0.45 to 1 ug RNA. In TCRdb, the immunoSEQ multiplex PCR reads were re-called with MiXCR into one record per CDR3 protein. Counted here are approximately 280,000 distinct CDR3 sequences, approximately 81% occurring once; the ten biggest clones make up 0.11%. The sequenced sample was CD8+ T cells from PBMCs. All receptors come from a human donor with multiple sclerosis.

The chain links TRBV7-9 to TRBJ2-2, with D perhaps matching TRBD2 (5 bases). The CDR3 runs to 15 residues. Germline V gene data show CDR1 as SEHNR and CDR2 as FQNEAQ (reference sequence). Trimming stripped 6 bases from V and 2 bases from J, with 13 bases between. DNA for the CDR3: TGTGCCAGCAGTGGCGCGGGTCTCAACACCGGGGAGCTGTTTTTT. Encoded protein: CASSGAGLNTGELFF.

V and J are TRBV10-3 and TRBJ1-2; D remains ambiguous. In germline, CDR1 is ENHRY, CDR2 SYGVKD. This CDR3 contains 11 residues. The V and J ends lost 8 bases and 7 bases respectively, with 11 bases between them. CDR3 residues: CAIRVGGGYTF. The CDR3 DNA follows: TGTGCCATCCGGGTCGGTGGTGGCTACACCTTC.

V is TRBV2 and J is TRBJ1-2; 8 bases map to TRBD1. CDR1 is SNHLY and CDR2 is FYNNEI in the germline V gene. The V segment lost 10 bases and the J segment 7 bases; nucleotides outside the gene matches: 8. CDR3 length equals 12 residues. CDR3 bases: TGTGCCACAACTGACAGGGGAAGTGGCTACACCTTC. Its translation: CATTDRGSGYTF.

The gene calls are TRBV25-1 and TRBJ2-2, with D perhaps TRBD1 (6 bases). Trimming removed 6 bases at V and 1 base at J, with 15 bases between. Germline assignment: CDR1 MGHDK and CDR2 SYGVNS. The CDR3 extends over 16 amino acids. CDR3 DNA: TGTGCCAGCAGAGGACCGGGACATCGGAACACCGGGGAGCTGTTTTTT. It yields the protein CASRGPGHRNTGELFF.

The chain joins TRBV27 to TRBJ1-3; possible D gene TRBD1, 5 bases. Deletions cut 2 bases from V and 4 bases from J, with 9 bases between. Germline assignment: CDR1 MNHEY and CDR2 SMNVEV (reference sequence). This CDR3 has 14 amino acids. DNA for the CDR3: TGTGCCAGCAGTTTAGGGGGGTTGGGAAACACCATATATTTT. Translation gives CASSLGGLGNTIYF.

The V and J genes are TRBV5-1 and TRBJ2-4, with 7 positions matching TRBD1. The J segment lost 1 base and the V segment lost 0 bases, leaving 1 base of the junction unmatched. There are 15 residues in the CDR3. Germline V gene data show CDR1 as SGHRS and CDR2 as YFSETQ. CDR3 DNA: TGCGCCAGCAGCTTGGAGGGGGCGGCCAAAAACATTCAGTACTTC. Protein sequence: CASSLEGAAKNIQYF.

The chain employs TRBV5-4 and TRBJ2-7; the D is unclear. Germline values: CDR1 SGHNT, CDR2 YYREEE (reference sequence). The CDR3 covers 11 residues. The V and J ends lost 1 base and 9 bases respectively, with 8 bases between them. CDR3 region: CASSLQDRQYF. The CDR3 nucleotides are TGTGCCAGCAGCTTGCAGGACCGGCAGTACTTC.

J is TRBJ2-1 and V is TRBV4-1; the match to TRBD2 covers 11 bases. CDR3 length: 16 amino acids. Germline CDR1 is MGHRA and CDR2 is YSYEKL. Losses at the gene ends were 4 bases for V and 11 bases for J; bases not matched to a gene: 13. The CDR3 coding sequence is TGCGCCAGCAGCCCCGGGACCGGACTAGCGGGCACCAAGCAGTTCTTC. It specifies CASSPGTGLAGTKQFF.

The chain carries TRBV7-2 and TRBJ2-5; D gene ambiguous. Trimming removed 2 bases from V and 1 base from J, with 5 bases in between. This CDR3 is 13 amino acids long. Germline values: CDR1 SGHTA, CDR2 FQGNSA. CDR3: CASSLWVQETQYF. The CDR3 bases are TGTGCCAGCAGCTTATGGGTCCAAGAGACCCAGTACTTC.

This chain connects TRBV5-4 to TRBJ2-1; the match to TRBD2 covers 12 bases. This CDR3 comprises 18 residues. Germline values: CDR1 SGHNT, CDR2 YYREEE (reference sequence). V shed 0 bases, J shed 8 bases, and the junction held 12 bases outside the gene matches. The CDR3 DNA reads as TGTGCCAGCAGCTTGGTGACTAGCGGGAGTAGGCCAGGTTATGAGCAGTTCTTC. Translation gives CASSLVTSGSRPGYEQFF.

This clonotype was detected only once. The genes are TRBV19 and TRBJ1-5, with a weak D call TRBD1 (6 bases). V was clipped by 5 bases and J by 5 bases, with 13 bases between them. CDR1 and CDR2 (germline): LNHDA, SQIVND (reference sequence). This CDR3 has 14 residues. In nucleotides, the CDR3 is TGTGCCAGTAGTGCCCACAGGGTCGATCAGCCCCAGCATTTT. This encodes CASSAHRVDQPQHF.

The chain links TRBV28 to TRBJ1-1; a possible D gene is TRBD1 (5 bases). Trimming removed 3 bases at V and 4 bases at J, with 9 bases between. Germline V CDR1 and CDR2: MDHEN, SYDVKM. The length of the CDR3 is 13 residues. This CDR3 reads CASSFLGTTEAFF. CDR3 nucleotides: TGTGCCAGCAGTTTTTTAGGGACCACTGAAGCTTTCTTT.

The chain employs TRBV3-1 and TRBJ2-7; 15 positions match TRBD2. The CDR3 extends over 19 amino acids. Germline V gives CDR1 LGHDT, CDR2 YNNKEL (reference sequence). Trimming took 0 bases from V and 3 from J; bases not matched to a gene: 9. The CDR3 loop is CASSQERTSGRAWVYEQYF. In nucleotides, the CDR3 is TGTGCCAGCAGCCAAGAACGGACTAGCGGGAGGGCCTGGGTCTACGAGCAGTACTTC.

The chain links TRBV27 to TRBJ2-1; 9 bases are a match to TRBD2. Germline-derived CDR1 and CDR2 are MNHEY and SMNVEV (reference sequence). There are 17 residues in the CDR3. V shed 9 bases and J 0 bases; nucleotides not matched to a gene: 12. CDR3 bases: TGTGCCAGTAGTCTTCTAGCGGGATTCAGCTCCTACAATGAGCAGTTCTTC. Its protein product is CASSLLAGFSSYNEQFF.

In its sample, this clonotype was seen a few times. This rearrangement joins TRBV27 to TRBJ2-7; 7 nucleotides line up with TRBD1. This CDR3 spans 12 amino acids. Germline CDR1 is MNHEY and CDR2 is SMNVEV (reference sequence). With 4 bases clipped from V and 7 bases from J, the junction kept 4 bases outside the gene matches. In DNA form, the CDR3 reads TGTGCCAGCAGTTCCCCAGGGGGAGAGCAGTACTTC. Translation: CASSSPGGEQYF.

The CDR3 DNA sequence: TGTGCCAGCAGCACGGCCACAGAGCAGTACTTC. Translation gives CASSTATEQYF. The J gene is TRBJ2-7, the V gene TRBV7-9; D is unresolved. V lost 5 bases, J lost 7 bases, and 9 bases lay in between. The length of the CDR3 is 11 residues. Germline assignment: CDR1 SEHNR and CDR2 FQNEAQ (reference sequence). The variable domain in full, completed from reference TRBV7-9 and TRBJ2-7, reads DTGVSQNPRHKITKRGQNVTFRCDPISEHNRLYWYRQTLGQGPEFLTYFQNEAQLEKSRLLSDRFSAERPKGSFSTLEIQRTEQGDSAMYLCASSTATEQYFGPGTRLTVT.

This clonotype has a single count. V gene TRBV20-1 combines with J gene TRBJ2-6; D not resolved. The V gene's germline CDR1 is DFQATT and CDR2 SNEGSKA (reference sequence). This CDR3 region has 16 residues. Trimming stripped 3 bases from V and 2 bases from J, with 14 bases between. CDR3 residues: CSARTPSVTGANVLTF. CDR3 nucleotides: TGCAGTGCTAGGACACCTTCAGTCACTGGGGCCAACGTCCTGACTTTC.

This chain uses TRBV2 with TRBJ2-7, with 9 bases lining up with TRBD1. Germline lookup yields CDR1 SNHLY and CDR2 FYNNEI. This CDR3 comprises 15 residues. With 6 bases clipped from V and 1 base from J, the junction kept 7 bases outside the gene matches. In DNA form, the CDR3 reads TGTGCCAGCAGGCCCTCGGGACAGGGATCCTACGAGCAGTACTTC. Amino acid sequence: CASRPSGQGSYEQYF.

The V and J genes are TRBV7-3 and TRBJ2-2; 7 bases align to TRBD2. The CDR3 covers 13 residues. CDR1 and CDR2 from the germline V gene are SGHTA and FQGTGA. V lost 5 bases, J lost 5 bases, and 2 bases stayed unmatched. Written as DNA, the CDR3 is TGTGCCAGCAGCCCGCGGGGGACCGGGGAGCTGTTTTTT. Protein: CASSPRGTGELFF. The variable domain in full, with the rest retrieved from reference TRBV7-3 and TRBJ2-2, is GAGVSQTPSNKVTEKGKYVELRCDPISGHTALYWYRQSLGQGPEFLIYFQGTGAADDSGLPNDRFFAVRPEGSVSTLKIQRTERGDSAVYLCASSPRGTGELFFGEGSRLTVL.

The chain links TRBV2 to TRBJ2-7, with TRBD1 as a possible D gene (5 bases). Germline CDR1 is SNHLY and CDR2 is FYNNEI. V was pared by 6 bases and J by 3 bases, with 15 bases between. This CDR3 contains 14 residues. CDR3 region: CASRGTSRDYEQYF. The CDR3 DNA reads TGTGCCAGCAGAGGAACCAGCAGGGACTACGAGCAGTACTTC.

V is TRBV9 and J is TRBJ2-1; D remains unclear. Germline loops: CDR1 SGDLS, CDR2 YYNGEE. The CDR3 has 11 amino acids. V lost 7 bases and J lost 9, with 11 bases in between. Here the CDR3 reads CASGKRTEQFF. Here the CDR3 DNA reads TGTGCCAGCGGAAAAAGGACTGAGCAGTTCTTC.

This clonotype came up once. The J gene is TRBJ2-3, the V gene TRBV7-9; 7 nucleotides match TRBD2. The CDR3 sequence is 17 residues long. Looked up from germline, CDR1 is SEHNR and CDR2 is FQNEAQ (reference sequence). V shed 3 bases and J 6 bases; nucleotides not matched to a gene: 15. The chain's CDR3 is CASSFPQRETLWDTQYF. CDR3 in DNA: TGTGCCAGCAGCTTCCCTCAGCGGGAAACTCTCTGGGATACGCAGTATTTT. Full variable domain (outside the CDR3, taken from reference TRBV7-9 and TRBJ2-3): DTGVSQNPRHKITKRGQNVTFRCDPISEHNRLYWYRQTLGQGPEFLTYFQNEAQLEKSRLLSDRFSAERPKGSFSTLEIQRTEQGDSAMYLCASSFPQRETLWDTQYFGPGTRLTVL.

The chain has TRBV11-2 and TRBJ2-6; D possibly uses TRBD1 or TRBD2 (7 bases each). V lost 5 bases to trimming and J lost 4 bases, with 15 bases between them. Germline V lookup: CDR1 SGHAT, CDR2 FQNNGV. This CDR3 is built from 16 residues. CDR3 bases: TGTGCCAGCAGCCCTAGGGAGGGGGCCGGGGCCAACGTCCTGACTTTC. Encoded protein: CASSPREGAGANVLTF.

The chain couples TRBV10-3 to TRBJ2-5, with TRBD2 identical over 7 bases. The CDR3 is made up of 16 amino acids. Germline CDR1 and CDR2: ENHRY and SYGVKD. V shed 3 bases and J 3 bases; nucleotides not matched to a gene: 10. CDR3: CAISDLGEGREETQYF. CDR3 in DNA: TGTGCCATCAGTGACTTGGGGGAGGGCCGGGAAGAGACCCAGTACTTC.